The present T cell receptor (beta chain) was sequenced within a study of blood T cell repertoires in COVID-19. Study as a whole: Some COVID-19 samples were acute and others convalescent; all came from the United States, Italy and Spain. From T cells, B-cell-depleted T cells, or PBMCs came the material, which was cDNA or gDNA.

Germline lookup yields CDR1 LGHDT and CDR2 YNNKEL (reference sequence). The length of the CDR3 is 12 residues. Original analysis: Counts of nucleated cells, estimated from reference gene primer amplification, were obtained. The table came from immunoSEQ multiplex PCR; TCRdb's copy has only in-frame clones and leaves some out. V and J calls and clone size are copied from that table; D and trimming were computed from the DNA. The sample includes 200,000 to 250,000 clones, 82% seen only once; the top ten take 3% to 4%. For this clone: A junction end diverges from the germline sequence, so it may reflect a read error.

The chain couples TRBV3-1 (or the pseudogene TRBV3-2) to TRBJ1-3; the D is unclear. This receptor was identified in an elderly woman with acute or convalescent COVID-19. The specimen sequenced was peripheral blood. CDR3 coding DNA: TGTGCCAGCAGCCAAGAGCGTGTCAGGTTAGATTTT. Translated: CASSQERVRLDF.